The clone carrying this T cell receptor (beta chain) came up a few times. Its cognate antigen is unknown. This entry is derived from a study of blood T cells in healthy people across ages. As for the study in general: The template switching approach captured approximately one barcoded beta molecule for every two T cells. Notes on the study in general: Per million T cells, the diversity of TCR beta decreased roughly linearly as age advanced.

CDR3 size: 15 residues. CDR1 and CDR2 (germline): MNHEY, SMNVEV (reference sequence). Primed by a sample-barcoded 5' primer and a J-beta primer mix, a second PCR proceeded for about 6 to 11 cycles. TCRdb re-derived calls from the 5' RACE reads in MiXCR, one entry per CDR3 protein. The sample has around 1,700,000 distinct CDR3 sequences; roughly 27% are singletons. This TCR came from a woman aged 30 to 39 in good health. The rearrangement joins TRBV27 to TRBJ2-4; the D gene is possibly TRBD2 (6 bases). Near its end, the DNA agrees better with TRBJ2-7, so the J call may be wrong. Sequences were obtained from blood. The CDR3 DNA reads TGTGCCAGCAGGGGGGGAGACCTCCTAGGGTACGAGCAGTACTTC. This gives the protein CASRGGDLLGYEQYF.